This TCR beta chain is from a study of early T cells in non-severe SARS-CoV-2 infection. The wider study: Whole-blood bulk RNA, unsorted, was sequenced, and chains were unpaired.

The study, taken as a whole, reports: Matching with VDJdb favored anti-spike CD8 responses (missing private and CD4 specificities).

This clonotype has a count of ten or more. The antigen is not known. Molecules of cDNA were individually given unique molecular identifiers that were attached to them. TCRdb reprocessed the 5' RACE reads with MiXCR, giving one entry per CDR3 protein. The sample comprises about 50,000 distinct CDR3 sequences, approximately 6% of which are singletons, and under 9% rests with the top ten. Germline V gene sequence: CDR1 WNHNN, CDR2 SYGVQD (reference sequence). This CDR3 has 14 amino acids. With 6 bases clipped from V and 8 bases from J, the junction kept 9 bases outside the gene matches. The chain links TRBV10-1 to TRBJ2-1; 8 bases agree with TRBD2. The TCR comes from an adult who was a healthcare worker with PCR-confirmed SARS-CoV-2 infection or an uninfected control (not recorded which). This specimen was whole blood, taken at baseline. Here the CDR3 reads CASRERESSDEQFF. CDR3 coding DNA: TGCGCCAGCAGGGAGCGGGAGTCAAGCGATGAGCAGTTCTTC.